The 14 T cell receptor beta chains presented below share a single source sample, sequenced in a study of T cells in localized non-small cell lung cancer. Generated by immunoSEQ multiplex PCR, the TCRdb table keeps only in-frame clones and is missing some. The data hold around 2,000 clones, with 23% observed a single time. The sequencing used lung tumor tissue, collected before any cancer treatment. The receptor set was obtained from a woman aged 35-75 years with stage I squamous cell lung carcinoma.

This clone has a handful of counts. The J gene is TRBJ1-1, the V gene TRBV19; tentative D call: TRBD1 (6 bases). Germline CDR1 LNHDA, CDR2 SQIVND (reference sequence). CDR3 size: 14 residues. V was cut by 10 bases and J by 5 bases, with 20 bases left in between. CDR3 nucleotides: TGTGCCAACACCTCAGGGGCCCCTAATACTGAAGCTTTCTTT. As protein: CANTSGAPNTEAFF.

This clone was detected a few times. The chain is built from TRBV11-3 and TRBJ2-5; 7 bases line up with TRBD1. This CDR3 has 15 amino acids. V gave up 4 bases and J gave up 4 bases; unmatched junction bases: 9. CDR1 SGHNT and CDR2 YENEEA come from the germline V gene. The chain's CDR3 is CASSYRQGPVETQYF. The CDR3 DNA reads as TGTGCCAGCAGCTACCGACAGGGTCCGGTAGAGACCCAGTACTTC. Filled out from reference TRBV11-3 and TRBJ2-5, the complete variable domain reads EAGVVQSPRYKIIEKKQPVAFWCNPISGHNTLYWYLQNLGQGPELLIRYENEEAVDDSQLPKDRFSAERLKGVDSTLKIQPAELGDSAVYLCASSYRQGPVETQYFGPGTRLLVL.

This sequence joins TRBV9 and TRBJ1-2; D is perhaps TRBD1 (5 bases). Trimming shortened V by 0 bases and J by 8 bases, and 14 bases separated the two germline ends. The CDR3 covers 14 residues. Germline loops: CDR1 SGDLS, CDR2 YYNGEE. CDR3: CASSVGDSYGGYTF. CDR3 coding DNA: TGTGCCAGCAGCGTAGGGGACTCATACGGCGGCTACACCTTC.

The V gene is TRBV14, the J gene TRBJ2-2, with D perhaps TRBD1 (6 bases). V was cut by 3 bases and J by 2 bases, with 7 bases left in between. The CDR3 extends over 14 amino acids. Germline CDR1 is SGHDN and CDR2 is FVKESK. In DNA, the CDR3 is TGTGCCAGCAGCCAGGGGGCCAACACCGGGGAGCTGTTTTTT. It specifies CASSQGANTGELFF. The entire variable domain, with the rest obtained from reference TRBV14 and TRBJ2-2, is as follows: EAGVTQFPSHSVIEKGQTVTLRCDPISGHDNLYWYRRVMGKEIKFLLHFVKESKQDESGMPNNRFLAERTGGTYSTLKVQPAELEDSGVYFCASSQGANTGELFFGEGSRLTVL.

The V call is TRBV19, the J call TRBJ2-1; D could derive from TRBD1 or TRBD2 (6 bases each). Trimming cost V 4 bases and J 6 bases, with 19 bases left between them. Germline CDR1 and CDR2: LNHDA and SQIVND (reference sequence). This CDR3 is built from 16 residues. In nucleotides, the CDR3 is TGTGCCAGTAGTAGGGGAGGACAGAGGAAGTTCAATGAGCAGTTCTTC. The encoded protein is CASSRGGQRKFNEQFF.

This clone has a handful of counts. This sequence joins TRBV11-3 and TRBJ2-7, with 11 bases aligning to TRBD2. Germline CDR1 is SGHNT and CDR2 is YENEEA. This CDR3 region has 14 residues. Germline trimming cut 2 bases from V and 4 bases from J; bases unmatched to any gene: 1. The DNA of the CDR3 is TGTGCCAGCAGCTTAAGACTAGCGGGATACGAGCAGTACTTC. Protein product: CASSLRLAGYEQYF.

The chain couples TRBV19 to TRBJ1-6; the match to TRBD1 covers 8 bases. Per germline, CDR1 LNHDA and CDR2 SQIVND (reference sequence). Unmatched junction bases numbered 4, after V lost 9 bases and J lost 0 bases. The CDR3 sequence is 15 residues long. The CDR3 protein is CASGTGHSYNSPLHF. The CDR3 DNA sequence: TGTGCCAGCGGGACAGGCCACTCCTATAATTCACCCCTCCACTTT.

This rearrangement joins TRBV6-8 to TRBJ1-1, with 10 bases fitting TRBD1. V trimming: 2 bases; J trimming: 10 bases; junction bases outside the gene matches: 4. Germline loops: CDR1 MNHGY, CDR2 SAAAGT. The CDR3 is 13 residues long. CDR3 in amino acids: CASSYRDRGGAFF. The CDR3 coding sequence is TGTGCCAGCAGTTACCGGGACAGGGGAGGAGCTTTCTTT.

By proportion, this clone is medium-sized. CDR3 amino acids: CASSLGRRNSPLHF. CDR3 in DNA: TGTGCCAGCTCTCTGGGACGGAGAAATTCACCCCTCCACTTT. The rearrangement uses TRBV11-3 and TRBJ1-6, with D perhaps TRBD1 (5 bases). The CDR3 is 14 residues long. V lost 8 bases to trimming and J lost 7 bases, with 15 bases between them. CDR1 and CDR2 from the germline V gene are SGHNT and YENEEA.

The chain has TRBV6-8 and TRBJ2-2, with D possibly TRBD2 on 5 matching bases. V lost 2 bases to trimming and J lost 3 bases, with 22 bases between them. Germline loops: CDR1 MNHGY, CDR2 SAAAGT. This CDR3 has 19 residues. CDR3 DNA sequence: TGTGCCAGCAGTTACCCGGAGGCGCGCTGGGCATCGGACACCGGGGAGCTGTTTTTT. Encoded protein: CASSYPEARWASDTGELFF.

The J gene is TRBJ2-3, the V gene TRBV15; TRBD2 might be the D (6 bases). CDR3 length: 15 amino acids. Trimming took off 1 base at V and 2 bases at J, with 10 bases between the two ends. From germline, CDR1 is LNHNV and CDR2 YYDKDF (reference sequence). The CDR3 reads CATSRVGGTTDTQYF. The CDR3 DNA follows: TGTGCCACCAGCAGAGTTGGCGGGACCACAGATACGCAGTATTTT.

This clone was seen a few times. This chain uses TRBV9 with TRBJ1-1; 7 bases match TRBD1. V dropped 3 bases and J dropped 3; count of bases not matched to a gene: 5. CDR3 length: 14 residues. The germline CDR1 and CDR2 sequences are SGDLS and YYNGEE. This CDR3 reads CASSAITGDTEAFF. CDR3 DNA sequence: TGTGCCAGCAGCGCGATTACAGGGGACACTGAAGCTTTCTTT.

This clone has more than one count but fewer than ten. The chain uses TRBV9 and TRBJ2-7; D might be TRBD2 (6 bases). This CDR3 contains 13 residues. V lost 4 bases to trimming and J lost 6 bases, with 14 bases between them. In germline, CDR1 is SGDLS, CDR2 YYNGEE. This CDR3 reads CASSPGVGGEQYF. The CDR3 region has the DNA TGTGCCAGCAGCCCGGGAGTTGGGGGCGAGCAGTACTTC.

In its sample, this clone is medium-sized (0.01 to 0.1%). V usage is TRBV6-8 and J usage is TRBJ1-2, with D unclear. Trimming pared 3 bases from V and 8 bases from J, leaving 13 bases between. The CDR3 extends over 13 amino acids. Germline V gives CDR1 MNHGY, CDR2 SAAAGT. The CDR3 protein is CASSYSSSGGYTF. Here the CDR3 DNA reads TGTGCCAGCAGTTATTCCTCATCGGGGGGCTACACCTTC.